This T cell receptor (beta chain) appears in the sequencing data of a study of blood T cell repertoires in COVID-19. Turning to the study itself: Sites across the United States, Italy and Spain contributed samples from acute and convalescent COVID-19. Sample material is recorded as cDNA or gDNA derived from T cells, B-cell-depleted T cells, or PBMCs.

Sequencing was performed with immunoSEQ multiplex PCR; in TCRdb, only in-frame clones are kept and a portion is missing. The sample comprises approximately 110,000 clones, just over 70% of which are singletons, and approximately 0.79% rests with the top ten. Trimming stripped 4 bases from V and 5 bases from J, with 8 bases between. The CDR3 is 12 residues long. The germline CDR1 and CDR2 sequences are GTSNPN and SVGIG (reference sequence). Sample: peripheral blood. The chain couples TRBV30 to TRBJ1-4; a possible D gene is TRBD1 (5 bases). The sequence came from a human donor with acute or convalescent COVID-19. The donor label of this sample is uncertain. The CDR3 region is CAWTGPNEKLFF. As DNA, the CDR3 is TGTGCCTGGACAGGGCCGAATGAAAAACTGTTTTTT.